These 30 T cell receptor beta chains originate from one sample sequenced in a study of human thymus T cells (dated by TCRdb to the early 2020s). Thymus tissue was collected as surgical resects that were removed during corrective cardiac surgery. Receptors were amplified or captured by the immunoSEQ multiplex PCR assay. Drawn from immuneACCESS, this table holds only the in-frame rearrangements with V and J called that TCRdb kept. Clones are partly lost; checked studies trace under half to an unresolved V gene and leave the rest unexplained. The table for this sample lists 65,000 to 90,000 clones; roughly 94% of them were counted only once. The ten largest account for about 0.03% of the sample. Sequences were obtained from thymus tissue. The receptors derive from a girl less than two years old with a congenital heart defect but otherwise immunologically healthy.

Of note for this clone: The junction does not match germline at one end; this may be a read error. The gene calls are TRBV7-7 and TRBJ2-1, with D tentatively TRBD1 (7 bases). CDR1 and CDR2 (germline): SSHAT, FNYEAQ (reference sequence). The CDR3 spans 16 residues. This CDR3 reads CASSLAPRGDYNEQFF. In nucleotides, the CDR3 is TGTGCTAGCAGCTTAGCGCCCAGGGGGGACTACAATGAGCAGTTCTTC. The entire variable domain, with the rest obtained from reference TRBV7-7 and TRBJ2-1, is as follows: GAGVSQSPRYKVTKRGQDVTLRCDPISSHATLYWYQQALGQGPEFLTYFNYEAQPDKSGLPSDRFSAERPEGSISTLTIQRTEQRDSAMYRCASSLAPRGDYNEQFFGPGTRLTVL.

The chain carries TRBV7-9 and TRBJ2-3; D is undetermined. V dropped 1 base and J dropped 3 bases, with 17 bases sitting between them. The CDR3 sequence is 17 residues long. The germline V gene has CDR1 SEHNR and CDR2 FQNEAQ (reference sequence). CDR3 region: CASSLVWVGPKTDTQYF. In nucleotides, the CDR3 is TGTGCCAGCAGCTTAGTTTGGGTAGGGCCAAAAACAGATACGCAGTATTTT.

The chain recombines TRBV19 with TRBJ1-1, with 7 bases that match TRBD1. V lost 7 bases and J lost 2; bases outside the gene matches: 10. CDR1 is LNHDA and CDR2 is SQIVND in the germline V gene (reference sequence). The CDR3 is made up of 15 amino acids. CDR3 sequence reads: CASTSDRVLNTEAFF. The CDR3 DNA is TGTGCCAGTACTTCCGACAGGGTCCTCAACACTGAAGCTTTCTTT.

The chain has TRBV4-1 and TRBJ2-1, with 12 bases matching TRBD2. The CDR3 has 19 amino acids. J lost 4 bases, V lost 1 base, and 11 bases had no gene match. From germline, CDR1 is MGHRA and CDR2 YSYEKL. The CDR3 protein is CASSQAKGTSGLPYNEQFF. CDR3 coding DNA: TGCGCCAGCAGCCAAGCGAAAGGGACTAGCGGGCTTCCTTACAATGAGCAGTTCTTC.

The CDR3 loop reads CASSEYIVGNEQFF. The CDR3 DNA is TGTGCCAGCAGTGAGTACATAGTGGGCAATGAGCAGTTCTTC. This chain joins TRBV6-1 and TRBJ2-1; D is undetermined. The length of the CDR3 is 14 residues. Germline CDR1 reads MNHNS; CDR2 reads SASEGT. Between the trimmed V and J ends, which lost 3 bases and 6 bases, there was a span of 12 bases.

This chain links TRBV30 with TRBJ2-3; D gene ambiguous. Germline assignment: CDR1 GTSNPN and CDR2 SVGIG (reference sequence). The CDR3 length is 12 residues. V was trimmed by 2 bases and J by 4 bases, leaving 7 bases between them. The CDR3, as DNA: TGTGCCTGGAGTTTTGGGGCAGATACGCAGTATTTT. Translated: CAWSFGADTQYF.

The chain recombines TRBV9 with TRBJ2-1, with D tentatively TRBD2 (5 bases). The CDR3 consists of 14 residues. V lost 0 bases and J lost 3, with 7 bases in between. Looked up from germline, CDR1 is SGDLS and CDR2 is YYNGEE. The CDR3, as DNA: TGTGCCAGCAGCGTAGCAGCGGACTACAATGAGCAGTTCTTC. The encoded protein is CASSVAADYNEQFF.

The count of this clone is one. This chain uses TRBV28 with TRBJ1-5; tentative D call: TRBD1 (6 bases). V lost 2 bases and J 0 bases, leaving 11 bases between the germline ends. The germline V gene encodes CDR1 MDHEN and CDR2 SYDVKM. The CDR3 is 16 amino acids. CDR3 sequence reads: CASSLNGQYSNQPQHF. The CDR3 nucleotides are TGTGCCAGCAGTTTAAACGGACAGTATAGCAATCAGCCCCAGCATTTT. Combining the CDR3 with reference TRBV28 and TRBJ1-5 gives the whole variable domain DVKVTQSSRYLVKRTGEKVFLECVQDMDHENMFWYRQDPGLGLRLIYFSYDVKMKEKGDIPEGYSVSREKKERFSLILESASTNQTSMYLCASSLNGQYSNQPQHFGDGTRLSIL.

The chain employs TRBV6-1 and TRBJ2-3, with D possibly matching TRBD1 (6 bases). This CDR3 is built from 20 residues. Trimming left V 1 base short and J 4 bases short, with 27 bases between. CDR1 MNHNS and CDR2 SASEGT come from the germline V gene. The DNA of the CDR3 is TGTGCCAGCAGTGAAGGGTTCCCCTCGGCAGGGGAAGTTTTTGCAGATACGCAGTATTTT. Protein: CASSEGFPSAGEVFADTQYF.

CDR3 coding DNA: TGTGCCAGCAGCCCGCCGGGGAGCCCGTGGGGGGGCACAGATACGCAGTATTTT. Amino acids: CASSPPGSPWGGTDTQYF. The rearrangement links TRBV28 to TRBJ2-3; tentative D call: TRBD2 (6 bases). V was pared by 6 bases and J by 1 base, with 23 bases between. The CDR3 is made up of 18 amino acids. CDR1 is MDHEN, CDR2 SYDVKM, per germline.

CDR3 sequence: CASSLTGTPDEQYF. The DNA of the CDR3 is TGTGCCAGCAGCCTTACCGGGACCCCCGACGAGCAGTACTTC. This chain joins TRBV7-6 and TRBJ2-7; either TRBD1 or TRBD2 may fit D (5 bases each). The germline gives CDR1 SGHVS, CDR2 FNYEAQ. Trimming took 5 bases from V and 5 from J, leaving 16 bases between them. The CDR3 runs 14 residues.

The CDR3 sequence is CASNPDNEQFF. The CDR3 nucleotides are TGTGCCAGCAATCCAGACAATGAGCAGTTCTTC. V usage is TRBV2 and J usage is TRBJ2-1; D not resolved. The CDR3 extends over 11 amino acids. Germline loops: CDR1 SNHLY, CDR2 FYNNEI. V was shortened by 7 bases and J by 5 bases, with 6 bases between the two germline ends.

V is TRBV2 and J is TRBJ1-5; D gene unclear. Trimming cost V 8 bases and J 1 base, with 12 bases left between them. The CDR3 contains 14 residues. CDR1 is SNHLY and CDR2 is FYNNEI in the germline V gene. CDR3: CASQRDLSNQPQHF. DNA of the CDR3: TGTGCCAGCCAAAGGGATCTGAGCAATCAGCCCCAGCATTTT.

The chain recombines TRBV5-8 with TRBJ1-2; D is unclear. Trimming took off 2 bases at V and 8 bases at J, with 13 bases between the two ends. Germline loops: CDR1 SGHTS, CDR2 YDEGEE. The CDR3 sequence is 13 residues long. CDR3 protein: CASSFPRPRGYTF. The CDR3 DNA sequence: TGTGCCAGCAGCTTTCCCCGACCGCGAGGCTACACCTTC.

J is TRBJ2-5 and V is TRBV9; D perhaps matches TRBD2 (5 bases). CDR1 and CDR2 (germline): SGDLS, YYNGEE. V lost 0 bases, J lost 3 bases, and 9 bases lay in between. The CDR3 spans 14 residues. The CDR3, as DNA: TGTGCCAGCAGCGTAGCGCCCGGGAAAGAGACCCAGTACTTC. This codes for CASSVAPGKETQYF.

The CDR3 sequence: CASSFNRTDDRGNTEAFF. The CDR3 nucleotides are TGTGCCAGCAGCTTTAACCGTACGGACGACAGGGGAAACACTGAAGCTTTCTTT. The genes are TRBV7-9 and TRBJ1-1; 8 bases are a match to TRBD1. Trimming at V came to 3 bases and at J to 2 bases, leaving 14 bases not matched to a gene. The germline V gene encodes CDR1 SEHNR and CDR2 FQNEAQ (reference sequence). The CDR3 length is 18 residues.

This chain links TRBV2 with TRBJ2-6, with D possibly matching TRBD1 (6 bases). The V and J ends lost 6 bases and 0 bases respectively, with 18 bases between them. Germline values: CDR1 SNHLY, CDR2 FYNNEI. This CDR3 is 18 amino acids long. This CDR3 is CASSEPATGDSGANVLTF. CDR3 DNA sequence: TGTGCCAGCAGCGAACCCGCGACAGGCGACTCTGGGGCCAACGTCCTGACTTTC. Full variable domain (missing parts from reference TRBV2 and TRBJ2-6): EPEVTQTPSHQVTQMGQEVILRCVPISNHLYFYWYRQILGQKVEFLVSFYNNEISEKSEIFDDQFSVERPDGSNFTLKIRSTKLEDSAMYFCASSEPATGDSGANVLTFGAGSRLTVL.

The chain combines TRBV4-2 with TRBJ2-1; 7 bases are a match to TRBD2. The ends lost 0 bases at V and 4 bases at J; junction bases unmatched: 6. This CDR3 contains 16 residues. The germline gives CDR1 LGHNA, CDR2 YNFKEQ. CDR3 in amino acids: CASSQEIQRGYNEQFF. CDR3 sequence (DNA): TGTGCCAGCAGCCAAGAAATCCAGCGGGGTTACAATGAGCAGTTCTTC.

The chain links TRBV19 to TRBJ1-2; D is unresolved. Germline CDR1 is LNHDA and CDR2 is SQIVND (reference sequence). The CDR3 runs 16 residues. V was clipped by 3 bases and J by 3 bases, with 17 bases between them. CDR3: CASSMFALSVDYGYTF. The CDR3 DNA is TGTGCCAGTAGTATGTTTGCCCTCTCCGTAGACTATGGCTACACCTTC.

The CDR3 is CASSTTWRAKDRADTEAFF. In DNA form, the CDR3 reads TGTGCCAGTAGTACCACTTGGAGGGCCAAGGACAGGGCGGACACTGAAGCTTTCTTT. The rearrangement uses TRBV19 and TRBJ1-1; 8 nucleotides agree with TRBD1. V lost 4 bases to trimming and J lost 3 bases; unmatched junction nucleotides: 19. Per the germline V gene, CDR1 is LNHDA and CDR2 is SQIVND (reference sequence). The CDR3 totals 19 residues.

The genes are TRBV28 and TRBJ2-3, with D possibly TRBD1 on 6 matching bases. Germline CDR1 is MDHEN and CDR2 is SYDVKM. Trimming removed 3 bases at V and 6 bases at J, with 16 bases between. CDR3 length: 15 amino acids. CDR3 sequence: CASSFQVGGEDTQYF. For the CDR3, the DNA is TGTGCCAGCAGTTTCCAGGTAGGGGGAGAGGATACGCAGTATTTT. The variable domain in full, completed from reference TRBV28 and TRBJ2-3, reads DVKVTQSSRYLVKRTGEKVFLECVQDMDHENMFWYRQDPGLGLRLIYFSYDVKMKEKGDIPEGYSVSREKKERFSLILESASTNQTSMYLCASSFQVGGEDTQYFGPGTRLTVL.

The rearrangement joins TRBV6-4 to TRBJ2-5, with TRBD2 identical over 7 bases. Germline CDR1 and CDR2: MRHNA and SNTAGT. The V segment lost 3 bases and the J segment 2 bases; nucleotides outside the gene matches: 6. This CDR3 comprises 15 residues. This CDR3 reads CASSEQSSGQETQYF. The CDR3 DNA reads as TGTGCCAGCAGTGAGCAGTCTAGCGGTCAAGAGACCCAGTACTTC.

The rearrangement joins TRBV7-9 to TRBJ2-7; no clear D. The length of the CDR3 is 14 residues. Germline V gene data show CDR1 as SEHNR and CDR2 as FQNEAQ (reference sequence). Trimming took 0 bases from V and 2 from J, leaving 8 bases between them. CDR3 sequence reads: CASSLATVPYEQYF. CDR3 sequence (DNA): TGTGCCAGCAGCTTAGCAACTGTTCCCTACGAGCAGTACTTC. The whole variable domain, filled in from reference TRBV7-9 and TRBJ2-7, reads DTGVSQNPRHKITKRGQNVTFRCDPISEHNRLYWYRQTLGQGPEFLTYFQNEAQLEKSRLLSDRFSAERPKGSFSTLEIQRTEQGDSAMYLCASSLATVPYEQYFGPGTRLTVT.

The V call is TRBV18, the J call TRBJ1-2; 10 nucleotides line up with TRBD1. The CDR3 sequence is 16 residues long. Germline values: CDR1 KGHSH, CDR2 LQKENI. Germline trimming cut 6 bases from V and 4 bases from J; bases unmatched to any gene: 11. The CDR3 region is CASSRPGQGNIYGYTF. Written as DNA, the CDR3 is TGTGCCAGCTCGCGACCGGGACAGGGGAATATCTATGGCTACACCTTC.

The CDR3 nucleotides read TGTGCCAGCAAGTCAGGCGGGAGCGCCTCCTACGAGCAGTACTTC. Translated, it gives CASKSGGSASYEQYF. The rearrangement uses TRBV27 and TRBJ2-7; the match to TRBD2 covers 7 bases. The CDR3 sequence is 15 residues long. Looked up from germline, CDR1 is MNHEY and CDR2 is SMNVEV (reference sequence). Unmatched junction bases numbered 9, after V lost 7 bases and J lost 0 bases.

The CDR3 loop is CASSSSLLSGRPDTQYF. The DNA for the CDR3 is TGTGCCAGCAGCTCCTCCCTACTTAGCGGGAGGCCAGATACGCAGTATTTT. V gene TRBV5-4 combines with J gene TRBJ2-3, with 10 nucleotides matching TRBD2. The length of the CDR3 is 17 residues. V was clipped by 3 bases and J by 4 bases; unmatched bases: 11. Germline CDR1 reads SGHNT; CDR2 reads YYREEE (reference sequence).

A word on this clone: One junction end does not reproduce the germline sequence, and a read error may be involved. The chain has TRBV18 and TRBJ1-2, with D maybe TRBD1 (5 bases). The CDR3 is 14 amino acids. The germline gives CDR1 KGHSH, CDR2 LQKENI. The CDR3 DNA is TGTGCCACCTCAGGGACCTGGGCTTACTATGGCTACACCTTC. This codes for CATSGTWAYYGYTF.

This chain connects TRBV5-4 to TRBJ2-2; maybe TRBD2 (6 bases). The ends were cut back, 0 bases at V and 4 bases at J, with 19 bases in the middle. From germline, CDR1 is SGHNT and CDR2 YYREEE (reference sequence). This CDR3 is built from 18 residues. The DNA for the CDR3 is TGTGCCAGCAGCTTGGATTTTAAGGGGCCGGGAGCCACCGGGGAGCTGTTTTTT. Its translation is CASSLDFKGPGATGELFF.

The V call is TRBV29-1, the J call TRBJ1-2; D remains unclear. Trimming left V 6 bases short and J 4 bases short, with 9 bases between. The CDR3 totals 11 residues. Germline lookup yields CDR1 SQVTM and CDR2 ANQGSEA. CDR3 DNA: TGCAGCGTCTCCCGTCCCTATGGCTACACCTTC. This codes for CSVSRPYGYTF.

The genes are TRBV12-2 and TRBJ2-3; the table assigns TRBD2, which was not confirmed against the DNA. TRBV12-2 counts as a pseudogene. This CDR3 is built from 16 residues. CDR3 DNA sequence: TGTGCAAGTCGCACCTCCGGGACTAGCGGCACAGATACGCAGTATTTT. It yields the protein CASRTSGTSGTDTQYF.